Below are 25 T cell receptor beta chains sequenced from a single sample in a study of long-term antiretroviral therapy in people with HIV. The immunoSEQ assay was v3.0, run at survey level. Profiling relied on immunoSEQ multiplex PCR, and the TCRdb table lists in-frame clones only, not all of them. Of about 15,000 clones in the sample, 81% were seen once. This specimen consisted of unsorted PBMCs, obtained 0.3 years after starting antiretroviral therapy. These receptors were obtained from a man between 18 and 35 years old with HIV.

V and J are TRBV29-1 and TRBJ2-3; TRBD1 aligns across 9 bases. In germline, CDR1 is SQVTM, CDR2 ANQGSEA. CDR3 size: 14 residues. V dropped 6 bases and J dropped 2; count of bases not matched to a gene: 6. CDR3 in DNA: TGCAGCGTAACCGGGACAGGGCTCACAGATACGCAGTATTTT. As protein: CSVTGTGLTDTQYF.

Here the CDR3 DNA reads TGTGCCAGCAGTGAAGCACGGTTTACAAGAGAAACCCAGTACTTC. Protein sequence: CASSEARFTRETQYF. The gene calls are TRBV6-1 and TRBJ2-5; D remains unclear. This CDR3 has 15 residues. V lost 0 bases to trimming and J lost 8 bases, with 16 bases between them. In germline, CDR1 is MNHNS, CDR2 SASEGT.

As DNA, the CDR3 is TGTGCCAGCAGCGTCCTCTGGACTAACACCGGGGAGCTGTTTTTT. It translates to CASSVLWTNTGELFF. This sequence joins TRBV9 and TRBJ2-2; tentative D call: TRBD2 (5 bases). Germline V gives CDR1 SGDLS, CDR2 YYNGEE. CDR3 length: 15 amino acids. Trimming stripped 2 bases from V and 2 bases from J, with 10 bases between.

In this sample, this clone turned up a few times. The chain employs TRBV28 and TRBJ1-2, with TRBD1 matching 7 bases. Per germline, CDR1 MDHEN and CDR2 SYDVKM. The J segment lost 3 bases and the V segment lost 6 bases, leaving 10 bases of the junction unmatched. This CDR3 is built from 15 residues. The CDR3, as DNA: TGTGCCAGCAGAATTACAGGGGTTCCTGACTATGGCTACACCTTC. It encodes CASRITGVPDYGYTF.

The V gene is TRBV5-4, the J gene TRBJ1-1, with D uncertain. This CDR3 has 13 amino acids. In germline, CDR1 is SGHNT, CDR2 YYREEE (reference sequence). Trimming pared 3 bases from V and 1 base from J, leaving 7 bases between. This CDR3 is CASSSMANTEAFF. Written as DNA, the CDR3 is TGTGCCAGCAGCTCCATGGCGAACACTGAAGCTTTCTTT.

The chain combines TRBV7-9 with TRBJ2-7, with D possibly matching TRBD1 (6 bases). The CDR3 has 15 amino acids. Trimming pared 5 bases from V and 4 bases from J, leaving 18 bases between. CDR1 is SEHNR, CDR2 FQNEAQ, per germline (reference sequence). The CDR3 loop is CASSGTGTHEYEQYF. The CDR3, as DNA: TGTGCCAGCAGCGGGACCGGGACACATGAATACGAGCAGTACTTC.

This clone showed up just a few times. This sequence joins TRBV6-4 and TRBJ2-3; 13 bases map to TRBD2. CDR1 is MRHNA and CDR2 is SNTAGT in the germline V gene. V shed 8 bases, J shed 5 bases, and the junction held 7 bases outside the gene matches. This CDR3 comprises 15 residues. CDR3 sequence reads: CASSTGTSGEDTQYF. The CDR3 region has the DNA TGTGCCAGCTCAACCGGGACTAGCGGGGAAGATACGCAGTATTTT.

V usage is TRBV29-1 and J usage is TRBJ1-5; D gene uncertain. Germline lookup yields CDR1 SQVTM and CDR2 ANQGSEA. The V end lost 4 bases, the J end lost 3 bases, and 7 bases lay between the germline ends. This CDR3 spans 12 amino acids. CDR3 bases: TGCAGCGTTGGAGGGCACAATCAGCCCCAGCATTTT. Translating gives CSVGGHNQPQHF.

The chain links TRBV27 to TRBJ2-3, with 10 bases fitting TRBD2. This CDR3 is 14 amino acids long. V was pared by 5 bases and J by 6 bases, with 5 bases of the junction left unmatched. Germline loops: CDR1 MNHEY, CDR2 SMNVEV (reference sequence). The CDR3 DNA follows: TGTGCCAGCAGTAGCTCGACTAGCGGGGATACGCAGTATTTT. Its protein is CASSSSTSGDTQYF.

V and J are TRBV27 and TRBJ2-7; D is perhaps TRBD1 (6 bases). The V gene's germline CDR1 is MNHEY and CDR2 SMNVEV (reference sequence). CDR3 size: 13 residues. V lost 0 bases and J 6 bases, leaving 9 bases between the germline ends. This CDR3 is CASSLSKGGEQYV. The CDR3 coding sequence is TGTGCCAGCAGTTTATCGAAAGGGGGCGAGCAGTACGTC.

The genes are TRBV7-9 and TRBJ2-1; tentatively, D is TRBD1 (5 bases). The CDR3 covers 16 residues. V lost 5 bases to trimming and J lost 4 bases, with 18 bases between them. Per the germline V gene, CDR1 is SEHNR and CDR2 is FQNEAQ (reference sequence). The CDR3 DNA reads TGTGCCAGCAGCCCCCTCTCCGTTCAGGGTTACAATGAGCAGTTCTTC. Its protein product is CASSPLSVQGYNEQFF.

There are a few counts of this clone. This chain uses TRBV28 with TRBJ1-5; TRBD1 matches 10 bases. This CDR3 has 16 residues. The J segment lost 2 bases and the V segment lost 5 bases, leaving 6 bases of the junction unmatched. Germline CDR1 is MDHEN and CDR2 is SYDVKM. The CDR3 bases are TGTGCCAGCAGTCCCGGGACAGGGGTGGGCAATCAGCCCCAGCATTTT. Its translation is CASSPGTGVGNQPQHF.

This clone was found once. The chain is built from TRBV2 and TRBJ2-3; a weak D match, TRBD2 (5 bases). Per germline, CDR1 SNHLY and CDR2 FYNNEI. With 7 bases removed from V and 2 bases from J, the gap between germline ends came to 19 bases. The CDR3 has 16 amino acids. The CDR3 DNA reads as TGTGCCAGCACCACATTTAGCGCTAGGGCCACAGATACGCAGTATTTT. This codes for CASTTFSARATDTQYF.

J is TRBJ1-1 and V is TRBV7-6; 10 bases are shared with TRBD1. This CDR3 region has 14 residues. Germline CDR1 reads SGHVS; CDR2 reads FNYEAQ. V was pared by 0 bases and J by 6 bases, with 1 base of the junction left unmatched. For the CDR3, the DNA is TGTGCCAGCAGCTTAGCAGGACAGGGGGCTGAAGCTTTCTTT. It codes for CASSLAGQGAEAFF.

This chain connects TRBV10-1 to TRBJ2-2; D remains ambiguous. The CDR3 sequence is 13 residues long. V gave up 5 bases and J gave up 3 bases, with 7 bases separating them. Looked up from germline, CDR1 is WNHNN and CDR2 is SYGVQD (reference sequence). CDR3 in amino acids: CASSSQYTGELFF. CDR3 bases: TGCGCCAGCAGTTCCCAATACACCGGGGAGCTGTTTTTT.

This chain joins TRBV6-5 and TRBJ1-1; D not certain. The CDR3 is made up of 15 amino acids. Trimming left V 6 bases short and J 1 base short, with 15 bases between. Germline V CDR1 and CDR2: MNHEY, SVGAGI. In DNA, the CDR3 is TGTGCCAGCAGCTCTGACCCAGTTAGGAACACTGAAGCTTTCTTT. Protein product: CASSSDPVRNTEAFF.

This clone was counted only a few times. J is TRBJ1-2 and V is TRBV7-9; 10 bases are shared with TRBD1. This CDR3 is 15 amino acids long. The trim removed 5 bases at V and 5 bases at J, leaving 8 bases unmatched. Germline CDR1 reads SEHNR; CDR2 reads FQNEAQ (reference sequence). CDR3 coding DNA: TGTGCCAGCAGCCCCCAGACAGGGGGCTGGTATGGCTACACCTTC. Translation gives CASSPQTGGWYGYTF.

This clone has more than one count but fewer than ten. The gene calls are TRBV5-1 and TRBJ2-7; D remains ambiguous. The CDR3 runs 11 residues. In germline, CDR1 is SGHRS, CDR2 YFSETQ. V was clipped by 5 bases and J by 0 bases, with 3 bases between them. CDR3: CASSDSYEQYF. For the CDR3, the DNA is TGCGCCAGCAGTGACTCCTACGAGCAGTACTTC.

V usage is TRBV6-1 and J usage is TRBJ1-5; 7 bases fit TRBD1. Germline lookup yields CDR1 MNHNS and CDR2 SASEGT. Germline trimming cut 1 base from V and 5 bases from J; bases unmatched to any gene: 5. CDR3 length: 15 amino acids. CDR3 in DNA: TGTGCCAGCAGTGAAGAGAGACAGGGTGATCAGCCCCAGCATTTT. As protein: CASSEERQGDQPQHF.

This chain uses TRBV5-1 with TRBJ1-3, with 12 bases aligning to TRBD1. The CDR3 runs 15 residues. The germline V gene encodes CDR1 SGHRS and CDR2 YFSETQ. The V and J ends lost 4 bases and 3 bases, in that order; junction bases with no gene match: 2. Written as DNA, the CDR3 is TGCGCCAGCAGCCGGGACAGGGGGCATGGAAACACCATATATTTT. Translation: CASSRDRGHGNTIYF.

The V gene is TRBV18, the J gene TRBJ2-3; D is unclear. V gave up 3 bases and J gave up 6 bases, with 10 bases separating them. This CDR3 is built from 13 residues. Germline V CDR1 and CDR2: KGHSH, LQKENI. The CDR3, as DNA: TGTGCCAGCTCACCGGGCCAAGGGGATACGCAGTATTTT. Its protein product is CASSPGQGDTQYF.

This clone was seen a single time. The chain uses TRBV4-1 and TRBJ2-1, with TRBD1 matching over 8 bases. The CDR3 is 15 residues long. The V gene's germline CDR1 is MGHRA and CDR2 YSYEKL. Germline trimming cut 2 bases from V and 3 bases from J; bases unmatched to any gene: 3. CDR3 residues: CASSQRTGNYNEQFF. The CDR3 DNA reads TGCGCCAGCAGCCAAAGGACAGGGAACTACAATGAGCAGTTCTTC.

The chain joins TRBV7-3 to TRBJ2-6, with D unresolved. The germline V gene has CDR1 SGHTA and CDR2 FQGTGA. V was trimmed by 0 bases and J by 2 bases, leaving 8 bases between them. This CDR3 spans 16 amino acids. This chain's CDR3 is CASSLTVSPGANVLTF. The CDR3, as DNA: TGTGCCAGCAGCTTAACGGTCAGCCCTGGGGCCAACGTCCTGACTTTC.

The J gene is TRBJ1-2, the V gene TRBV5-1, with 9 bases aligning to TRBD1. Per the germline V gene, CDR1 is SGHRS and CDR2 is YFSETQ. The CDR3 is 15 residues long. V shed 5 bases, J shed 4 bases, and the junction held 9 bases outside the gene matches. The CDR3 region has the DNA TGCGCCAGCAGGCCCCGGGGACAGGGAACCTATGGCTACACCTTC. As protein: CASRPRGQGTYGYTF.

The rearrangement links TRBV2 to TRBJ2-3; no clear D. The CDR3 has 13 residues. V was shortened by 11 bases and J by 0 bases, with 12 bases between the two germline ends. CDR1 and CDR2 (germline): SNHLY, FYNNEI. The CDR3 reads CAPPISSTDTQYF. In DNA, the CDR3 is TGTGCCCCTCCGATCTCTAGCACAGATACGCAGTATTTT.